The 3 T cell receptor beta chains below come from one sample, sequenced in a study of blood T cell repertoires in COVID-19. The repertoire was sequenced with immunoSEQ multiplex PCR; TCRdb's copy has only in-frame clones and lacks some. The table records more than 50,000 clones, 80% to 95% of them present only once. Material for sequencing was peripheral blood. Every receptor here comes from a human donor with active COVID-19. The donor label of this sample is uncertain.

The chain links TRBV3-1 (or the pseudogene TRBV3-2) to TRBJ1-1; the D gene is possibly TRBD1 (6 bases). The germline CDR1 and CDR2 sequences are LGHDT and YNNKEL (reference sequence). V was pared by 2 bases and J by 3 bases, with 10 bases between. The CDR3 is made up of 14 amino acids. The CDR3 spells CASSQSNRDTEAFF. CDR3 in DNA: TGTGCCAGCAGCCAATCCAACAGGGACACTGAAGCTTTCTTT.

CDR3: CATRRGSHGELFF. The CDR3 bases are TGTGCCACCCGGCGGGGGAGTCACGGGGAGCTGTTTTTT. The chain joins TRBV24-1 to TRBJ2-2; 7 nucleotides align to TRBD2. V shed 9 bases and J 7 bases; nucleotides not matched to a gene: 7. This CDR3 comprises 13 residues. Per germline, CDR1 KGHDR and CDR2 SFDVKD.

A few counts support this clone. The rearrangement joins TRBV7-9 to TRBJ1-5; D perhaps matches TRBD1 (6 bases). The CDR3 is made up of 14 amino acids. Trimming took off 2 bases at V and 3 bases at J, with 8 bases between the two ends. In germline, CDR1 is SEHNR, CDR2 FQNEAQ (reference sequence). The CDR3 is CASSLPGVNQPQHF. CDR3 nucleotides: TGTGCCAGCAGCTTACCAGGGGTCAATCAGCCCCAGCATTTT. Drawing the rest from reference TRBV7-9 and TRBJ1-5, the complete variable domain is DTGVSQNPRHKITKRGQNVTFRCDPISEHNRLYWYRQTLGQGPEFLTYFQNEAQLEKSRLLSDRFSAERPKGSFSTLEIQRTEQGDSAMYLCASSLPGVNQPQHFGDGTRLSIL.